This TCR beta chain was identified in a study of cytomegalovirus exposure and HLA in healthy donors. Looking at the study overall: Of roughly 400 genotyped donors, around 86% grouped in the Caucasian-associated ancestry cluster. Notes on the study in general: The study flagged approximately 180 TCR beta chains as cytomegalovirus-associated. At a 0.05 false discovery rate, a later analysis found some 18,000 TCR beta sequences to be associated with HLA alleles.

This clone was seen a single time. Its antigen remains unidentified. The germline V gene encodes CDR1 MDHEN and CDR2 SYDVKM. V was trimmed by 2 bases and J by 0 bases, leaving 10 bases between them. This CDR3 spans 15 amino acids. The PCR made use of 60 Vbeta and 13 Jbeta primers. TCRdb's table, derived via immunoSEQ multiplex PCR, lists solely in-frame clones and lacks some. The sample holds under 200,000 clones, roughly 80% seen once. The chain links TRBV28 to TRBJ2-5; D may be TRBD2 (5 bases). Sequencing used PBMCs. This sequence was found in a female donor in good health and CMV-seronegative. The CDR3 DNA is TGTGCCAGCAGTTTAGTGTCGCGGGACCAAGAGACCCAGTACTTC. This codes for CASSLVSRDQETQYF.